This TCR beta chain is drawn from a study of blood T cell repertoires in COVID-19 (dated by TCRdb to the early 2020s). About the full investigation: Recovered participants in ImmuneRACE Cohort 3 were defined by two consecutive negative NP/OP PCR tests, clearance by a healthcare professional, or resolution of symptoms. Deeply sampled blood TCRbeta repertoires from subjects exposed to, actively infected with, or recovered from COVID-19 were included in the dataset. The samples were drawn from the first 160 participants of the ongoing ImmuneRACE study and from 1,254 subjects provided by 6 global collaborators. A de-identified subject ID, COVID-19 status, age in years and sex were almost always included in the sample metadata. Where HLA class I and class II types were available, the types were taken from metadata supplied by the sample provider, not from assay-based typing. The collaborator samples originated in the United States, Italy and Spain and spanned the acute and convalescent phases of COVID-19. A freely available public database, intended as a resource for researchers studying the immune response to SARS-CoV-2, is where the repertoires were released. The material from the prospective study consisted of cDNA or gDNA derived from T cells, B-cell-depleted T cells, or PBMCs. Results and caveats for the whole study, not just this receptor: The amount of clinical and demographic metadata varied by source and participant and was provided uncurated.

TCRbeta CDR3 regions were amplified from genomic DNA using the immunoSEQ Assay, a bias-controlled multiplex PCR. On the study's bioinformatics: Within the assay, amplification of reference gene primers was used to estimate how many nucleated cells each sample contained. To quantify the absolute abundance of each unique TCRbeta CDR3 rearrangement, sequence reads were collapsed and filtered. For each sample, productive Simpson clonality was calculated by taking the square root of Simpson's diversity index across productive rearrangements. This immuneACCESS table, as held by TCRdb, lists in-frame sequences with V and J called but not all clones. Of the missing ones, under half trace to an unresolved V gene in checked studies; the others have no known cause. V, J and clone size are taken as reported in that table, and D and trimming were inferred from the DNA itself. The sample table contains around 300,000 clones; only one count was recorded for 88% of them. The top ten constitute around 2% of the sample.

The CDR3 contains 15 residues, cysteine and phenylalanine counted. The entry retains the CDR3 DNA only, 45 bases that are in frame from base 1. CDR1 ENHRY and CDR2 SYGVKD are derived from the germline V gene. From V the trimming removes 6 bases and from J it removes 6 bases, while the gene matches leave 6 bases of the junction unaccounted for. Participants in the prospective study were aged about 18 to 100 years, lived in 24 United States geographic areas, and enrolled through a virtual design. In the prospective study, participants were assigned to cohorts based on the clinical history participants reported in a screening survey and a study questionnaire. Mobile phlebotomists in the prospective study collected whole blood, serum and a nasopharyngeal or oropharyngeal swab from every participant. Over a roughly 2-month period, participants in the prospective study had the option of providing additional blood draws and questionnaires. Before DNA extraction, blood samples from the prospective study were shipped at room temperature or frozen.

Remarks on this clone: The antigen it binds to is not known. Qualities for individual bases were not recorded, and no much larger clone is one base off.

The origin of this receptor is a woman aged 60-70 years in a cohort exposed to, infected with or recovered from COVID-19 (not recorded which). The V and J segments used are TRBV10-3 and TRBJ2-1, with TRBD2 matching 12 junction bases. Source material: PBMCs or T cells enriched from blood (not recorded which). The CDR3 has the sequence CAISLTSGSINEQFF. The DNA sequence follows: TGTGCCATCAGCCTGACTAGCGGGAGTATCAATGAGCAGTTCTTC.